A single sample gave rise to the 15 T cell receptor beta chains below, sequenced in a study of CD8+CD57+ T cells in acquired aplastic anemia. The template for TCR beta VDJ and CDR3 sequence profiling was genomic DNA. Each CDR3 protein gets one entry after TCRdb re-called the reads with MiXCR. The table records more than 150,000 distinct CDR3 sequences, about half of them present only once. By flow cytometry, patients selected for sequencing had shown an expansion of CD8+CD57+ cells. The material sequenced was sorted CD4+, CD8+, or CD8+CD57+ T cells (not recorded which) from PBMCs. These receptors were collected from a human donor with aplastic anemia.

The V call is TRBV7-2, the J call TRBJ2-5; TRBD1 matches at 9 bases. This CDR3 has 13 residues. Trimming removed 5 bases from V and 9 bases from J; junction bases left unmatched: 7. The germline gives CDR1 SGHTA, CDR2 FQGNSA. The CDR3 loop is CASSKQGAEPQYF. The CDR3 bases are TGTGCCAGCAGCAAACAGGGGGCTGAGCCCCAGTACTTC.

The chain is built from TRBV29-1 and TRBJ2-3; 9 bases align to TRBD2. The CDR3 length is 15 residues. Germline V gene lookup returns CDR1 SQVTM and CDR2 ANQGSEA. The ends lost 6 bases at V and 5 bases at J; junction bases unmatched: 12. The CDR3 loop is CSVPLRGGEGDTQYF. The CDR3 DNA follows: TGCAGCGTACCCCTCCGCGGGGGGGAGGGAGATACGCAGTATTTT.

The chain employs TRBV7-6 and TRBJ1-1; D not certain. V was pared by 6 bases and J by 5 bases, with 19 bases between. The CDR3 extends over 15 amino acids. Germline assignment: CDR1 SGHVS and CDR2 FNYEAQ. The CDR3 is CASSSLAGGTTEAFF. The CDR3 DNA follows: TGTGCCAGCAGTTCATTAGCAGGAGGAACGACTGAAGCTTTCTTT.

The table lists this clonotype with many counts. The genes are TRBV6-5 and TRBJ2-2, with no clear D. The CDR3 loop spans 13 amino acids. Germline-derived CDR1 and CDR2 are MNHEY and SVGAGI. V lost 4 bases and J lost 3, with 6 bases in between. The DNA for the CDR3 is TGTGCCAGCAGTTTCAGAGACACCGGGGAGCTGTTTTTT. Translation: CASSFRDTGELFF.

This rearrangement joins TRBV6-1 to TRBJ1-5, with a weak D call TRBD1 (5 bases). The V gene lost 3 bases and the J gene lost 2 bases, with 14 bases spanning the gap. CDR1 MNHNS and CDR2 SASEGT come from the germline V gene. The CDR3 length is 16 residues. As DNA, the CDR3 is TGTGCCAGCAGTGAGTTAGTGGGGACCCGCAATCAGCCCCAGCATTTT. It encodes CASSELVGTRNQPQHF.

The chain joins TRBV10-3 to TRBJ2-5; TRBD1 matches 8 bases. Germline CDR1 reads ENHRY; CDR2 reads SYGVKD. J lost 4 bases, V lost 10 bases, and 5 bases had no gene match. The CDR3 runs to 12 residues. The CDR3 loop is CASNTGGETQYF. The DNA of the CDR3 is TGTGCCAGCAATACAGGGGGAGAGACCCAGTACTTC.

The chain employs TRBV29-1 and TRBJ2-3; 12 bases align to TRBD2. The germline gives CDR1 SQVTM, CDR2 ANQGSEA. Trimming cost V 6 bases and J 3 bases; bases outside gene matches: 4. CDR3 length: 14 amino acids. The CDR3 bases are TGCAGCGTCGCCACTAGCGGGGGGACAGATACGCAGTATTTT. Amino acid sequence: CSVATSGGTDTQYF.

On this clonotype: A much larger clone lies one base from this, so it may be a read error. This chain's CDR3 is CTSSESGPGEKLFF. The CDR3 region has the DNA TGTACCAGCAGTGAATCGGGTCCGGGGGAAAAACTGTTTTTT. The V gene is TRBV12-3 or TRBV12-4, the J gene TRBJ1-4; no clear D gene. The CDR3 consists of 14 residues.

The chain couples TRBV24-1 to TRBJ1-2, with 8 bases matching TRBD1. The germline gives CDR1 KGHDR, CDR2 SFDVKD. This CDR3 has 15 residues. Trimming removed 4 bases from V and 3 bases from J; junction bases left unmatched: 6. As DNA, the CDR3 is TGTGCCACCAGTGAGGCCGGGACAGGACACTATGGCTACACCTTC. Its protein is CATSEAGTGHYGYTF.

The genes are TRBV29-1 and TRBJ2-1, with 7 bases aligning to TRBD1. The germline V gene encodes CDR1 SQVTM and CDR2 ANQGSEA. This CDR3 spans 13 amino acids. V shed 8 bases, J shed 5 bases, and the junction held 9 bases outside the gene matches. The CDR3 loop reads CSHRGHTDNEQFF. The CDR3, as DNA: TGCAGCCATAGGGGGCATACCGACAATGAGCAGTTCTTC.

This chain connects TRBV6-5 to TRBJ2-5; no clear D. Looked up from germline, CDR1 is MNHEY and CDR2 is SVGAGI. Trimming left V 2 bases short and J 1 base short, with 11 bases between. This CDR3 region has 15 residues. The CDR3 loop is CASSYQWAFQETQYF. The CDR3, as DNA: TGTGCCAGCAGTTACCAATGGGCATTCCAAGAGACCCAGTACTTC.

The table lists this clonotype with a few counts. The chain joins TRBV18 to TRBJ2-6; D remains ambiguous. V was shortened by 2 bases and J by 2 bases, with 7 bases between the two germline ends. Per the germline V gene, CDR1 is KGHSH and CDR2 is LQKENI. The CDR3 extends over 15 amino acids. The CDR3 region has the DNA TGTGCCAGCTCACCAGGGCTTGCTGGGGCCAACGTCCTGACTTTC. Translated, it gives CASSPGLAGANVLTF.

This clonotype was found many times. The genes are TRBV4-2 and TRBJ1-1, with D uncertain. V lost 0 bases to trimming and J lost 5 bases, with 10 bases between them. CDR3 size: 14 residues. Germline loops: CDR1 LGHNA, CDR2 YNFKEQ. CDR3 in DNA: TGTGCCAGCAGCCAAGATCAAGCCTCAACTGAAGCTTTCTTT. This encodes CASSQDQASTEAFF.

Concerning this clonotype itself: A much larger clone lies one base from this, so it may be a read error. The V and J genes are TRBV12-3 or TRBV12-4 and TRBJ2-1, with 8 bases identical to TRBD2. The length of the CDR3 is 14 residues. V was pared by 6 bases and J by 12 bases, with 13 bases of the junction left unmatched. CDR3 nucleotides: TGTGCCAGCAGCGGACTAGCCAATCCTTTAAGGCAGTTCTTC. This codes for CASSGLANPLRQFF.

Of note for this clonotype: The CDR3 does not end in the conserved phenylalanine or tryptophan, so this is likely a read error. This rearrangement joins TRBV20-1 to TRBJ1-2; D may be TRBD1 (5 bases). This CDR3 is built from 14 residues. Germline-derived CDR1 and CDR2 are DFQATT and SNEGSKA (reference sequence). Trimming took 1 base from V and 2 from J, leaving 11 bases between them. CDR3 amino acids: CSARVDSSNYGYTL. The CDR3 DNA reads TGCAGTGCTAGAGTTGACAGTTCAAACTATGGCTACACCCTC.